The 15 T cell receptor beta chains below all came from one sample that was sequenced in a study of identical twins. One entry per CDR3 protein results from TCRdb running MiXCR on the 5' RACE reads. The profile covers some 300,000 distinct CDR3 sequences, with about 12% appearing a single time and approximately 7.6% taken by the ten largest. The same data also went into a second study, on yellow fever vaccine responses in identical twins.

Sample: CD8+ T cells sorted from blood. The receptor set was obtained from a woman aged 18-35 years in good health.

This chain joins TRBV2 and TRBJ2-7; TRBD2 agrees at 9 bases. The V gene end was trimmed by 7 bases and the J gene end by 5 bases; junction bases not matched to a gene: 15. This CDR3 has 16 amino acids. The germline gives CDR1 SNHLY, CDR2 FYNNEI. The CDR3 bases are TGTGCCAGCACCGGCGGCTTAGCGGGAGCTAAGGACGAGCAGTACTTC. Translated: CASTGGLAGAKDEQYF.

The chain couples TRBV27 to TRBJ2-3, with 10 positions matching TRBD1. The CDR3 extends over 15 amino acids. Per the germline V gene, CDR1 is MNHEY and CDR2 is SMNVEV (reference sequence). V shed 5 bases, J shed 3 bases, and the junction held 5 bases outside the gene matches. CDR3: CASSAGDRGTDTQYF. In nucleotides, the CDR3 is TGTGCCAGCAGTGCCGGGGACAGGGGTACAGATACGCAGTATTTT.

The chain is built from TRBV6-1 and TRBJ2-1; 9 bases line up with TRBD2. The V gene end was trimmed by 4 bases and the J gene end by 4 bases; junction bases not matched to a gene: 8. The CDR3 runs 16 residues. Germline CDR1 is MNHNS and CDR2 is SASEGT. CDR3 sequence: CASSAGASGAYNEQFF. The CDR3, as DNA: TGTGCCAGCAGTGCGGGGGCTAGCGGGGCGTACAATGAGCAGTTCTTC.

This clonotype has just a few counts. CDR3 nucleotides: TGTGCCAGCAGACAGGGGAGTTCCACAGATACGCAGTATTTT. It specifies CASRQGSSTDTQYF. The rearrangement joins TRBV6-1 to TRBJ2-3, with 7 bases identical to TRBD1. The CDR3 length is 14 residues. The trim removed 6 bases at V and 2 bases at J, leaving 5 bases unmatched. The V gene's germline CDR1 is MNHNS and CDR2 SASEGT.

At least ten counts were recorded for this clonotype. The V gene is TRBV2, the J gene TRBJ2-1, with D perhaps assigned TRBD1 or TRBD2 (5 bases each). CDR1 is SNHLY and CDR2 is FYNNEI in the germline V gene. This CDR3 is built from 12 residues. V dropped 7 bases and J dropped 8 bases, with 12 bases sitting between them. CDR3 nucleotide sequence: TGTGCCAGCATTAGAAGAGGGGATGAGCAGTTCTTC. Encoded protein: CASIRRGDEQFF.

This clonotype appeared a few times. The CDR3 spells CASSLAIRAGANVLTF. Here the CDR3 DNA reads TGTGCCAGCAGCTTAGCAATTAGGGCTGGGGCCAACGTCCTGACTTTC. The V call is TRBV7-9, the J call TRBJ2-6; no reliable D call. The CDR3 spans 16 residues. Germline V CDR1 and CDR2: SEHNR, FQNEAQ (reference sequence). Trimming took off 0 bases at V and 2 bases at J, with 8 bases between the two ends.

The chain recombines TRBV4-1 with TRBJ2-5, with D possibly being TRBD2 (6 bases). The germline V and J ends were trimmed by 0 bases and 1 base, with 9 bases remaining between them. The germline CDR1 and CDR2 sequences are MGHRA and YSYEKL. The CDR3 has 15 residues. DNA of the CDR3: TGCGCCAGCAGCCAAGATTTAGCGGCCCAAGAGACCCAGTACTTC. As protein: CASSQDLAAQETQYF.

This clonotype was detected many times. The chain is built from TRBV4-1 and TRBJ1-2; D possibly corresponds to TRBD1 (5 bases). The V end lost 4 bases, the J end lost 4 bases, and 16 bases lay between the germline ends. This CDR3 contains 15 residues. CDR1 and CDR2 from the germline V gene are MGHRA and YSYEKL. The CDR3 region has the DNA TGCGCCAGCAGCCCGCCCTGGGAGGGGCGCTATGGCTACACCTTC. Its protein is CASSPPWEGRYGYTF.

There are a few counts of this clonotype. The CDR3: CASSFGDQYEQYF. CDR3 in DNA: TGCGCCAGCAGCTTCGGGGACCAATACGAGCAGTACTTC. The rearrangement joins TRBV5-1 to TRBJ2-7; D tentatively reads TRBD1 or TRBD2 (5 bases each). The germline V gene has CDR1 SGHRS and CDR2 YFSETQ. The CDR3 is 13 amino acids. V was clipped by 2 bases and J by 4 bases, with 10 bases between them. The full variable domain, rest sourced from reference TRBV5-1 and TRBJ2-7, is KAGVTQTPRYLIKTRGQQVTLSCSPISGHRSVSWYQQTPGQGLQFLFEYFSETQRNKGNFPGRFSGRQFSNSRSEMNVSTLELGDSALYLCASSFGDQYEQYFGPGTRLTVT.

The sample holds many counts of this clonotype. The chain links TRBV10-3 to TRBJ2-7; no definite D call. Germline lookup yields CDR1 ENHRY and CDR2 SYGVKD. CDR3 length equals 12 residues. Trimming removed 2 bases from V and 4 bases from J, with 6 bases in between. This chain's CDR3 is CAISEDFYEQYF. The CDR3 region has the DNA TGTGCCATCAGTGAGGACTTTTACGAGCAGTACTTC.

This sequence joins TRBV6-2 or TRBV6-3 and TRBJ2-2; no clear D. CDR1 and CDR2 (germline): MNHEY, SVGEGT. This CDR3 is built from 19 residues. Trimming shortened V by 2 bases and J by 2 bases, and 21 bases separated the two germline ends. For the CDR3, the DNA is TGTGCCAGCAGTTACCCTCGACCCCCTTTGGTTCGAAACACCGGGGAGCTGTTTTTT. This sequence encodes CASSYPRPPLVRNTGELFF.

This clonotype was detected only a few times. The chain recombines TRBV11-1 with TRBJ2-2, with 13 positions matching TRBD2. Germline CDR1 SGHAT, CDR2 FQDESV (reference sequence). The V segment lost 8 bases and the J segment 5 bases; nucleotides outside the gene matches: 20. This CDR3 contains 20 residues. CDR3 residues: CASPPAGKLPGLAGTGELFF. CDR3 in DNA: TGTGCCAGCCCTCCGGCAGGAAAATTACCGGGACTAGCGGGGACCGGGGAGCTGTTTTTT.

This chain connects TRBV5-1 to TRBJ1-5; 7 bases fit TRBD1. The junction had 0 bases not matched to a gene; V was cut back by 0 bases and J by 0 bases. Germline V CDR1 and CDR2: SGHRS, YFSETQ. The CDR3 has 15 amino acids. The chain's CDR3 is CASSLGDSSNQPQHF. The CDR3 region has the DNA TGCGCCAGCAGCTTGGGGGACAGTAGCAATCAGCCCCAGCATTTT.

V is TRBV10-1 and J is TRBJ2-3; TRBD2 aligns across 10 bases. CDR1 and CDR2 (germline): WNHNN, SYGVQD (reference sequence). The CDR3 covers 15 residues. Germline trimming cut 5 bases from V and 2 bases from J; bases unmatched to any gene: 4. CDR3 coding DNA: TGCGCCAGCAGTCCTGGACTAGCGGACACAGATACGCAGTATTTT. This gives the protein CASSPGLADTDTQYF.

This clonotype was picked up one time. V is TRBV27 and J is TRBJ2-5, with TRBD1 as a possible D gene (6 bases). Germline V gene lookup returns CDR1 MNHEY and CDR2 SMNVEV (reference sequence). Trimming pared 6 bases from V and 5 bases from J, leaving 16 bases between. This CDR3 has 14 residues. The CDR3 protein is CASRIKRTEETQYF. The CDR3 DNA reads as TGTGCCAGCAGGATAAAGCGGACAGAGGAGACCCAGTACTTC.